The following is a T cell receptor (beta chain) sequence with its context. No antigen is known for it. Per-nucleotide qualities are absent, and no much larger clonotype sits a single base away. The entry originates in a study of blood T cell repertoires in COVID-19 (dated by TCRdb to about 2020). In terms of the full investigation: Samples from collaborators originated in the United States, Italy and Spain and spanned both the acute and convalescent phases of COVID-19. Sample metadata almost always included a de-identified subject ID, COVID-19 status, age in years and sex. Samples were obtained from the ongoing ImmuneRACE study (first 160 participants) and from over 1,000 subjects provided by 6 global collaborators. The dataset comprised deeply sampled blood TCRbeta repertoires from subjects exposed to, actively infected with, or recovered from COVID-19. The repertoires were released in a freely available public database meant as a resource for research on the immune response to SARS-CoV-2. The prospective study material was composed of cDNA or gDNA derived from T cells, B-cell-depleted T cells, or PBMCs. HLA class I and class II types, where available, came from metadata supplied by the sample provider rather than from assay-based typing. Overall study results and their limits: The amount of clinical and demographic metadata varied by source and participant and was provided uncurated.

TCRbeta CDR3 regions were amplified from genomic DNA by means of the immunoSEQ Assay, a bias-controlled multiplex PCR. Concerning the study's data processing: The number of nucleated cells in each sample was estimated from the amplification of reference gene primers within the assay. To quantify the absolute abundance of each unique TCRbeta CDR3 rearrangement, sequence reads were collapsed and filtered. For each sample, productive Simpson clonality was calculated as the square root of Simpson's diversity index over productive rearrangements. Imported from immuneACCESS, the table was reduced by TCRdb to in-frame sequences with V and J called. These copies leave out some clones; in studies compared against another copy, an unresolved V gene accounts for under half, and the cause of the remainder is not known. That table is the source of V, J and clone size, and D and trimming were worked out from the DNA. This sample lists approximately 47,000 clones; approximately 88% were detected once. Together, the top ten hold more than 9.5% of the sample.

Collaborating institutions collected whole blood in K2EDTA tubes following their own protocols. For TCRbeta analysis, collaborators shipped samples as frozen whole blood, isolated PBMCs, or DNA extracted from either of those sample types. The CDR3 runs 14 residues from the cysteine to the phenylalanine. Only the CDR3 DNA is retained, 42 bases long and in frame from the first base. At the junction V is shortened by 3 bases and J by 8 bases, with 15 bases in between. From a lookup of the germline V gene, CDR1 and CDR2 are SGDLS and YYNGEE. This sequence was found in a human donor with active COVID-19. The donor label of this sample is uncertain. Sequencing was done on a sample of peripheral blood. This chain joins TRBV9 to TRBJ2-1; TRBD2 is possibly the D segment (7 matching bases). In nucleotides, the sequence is TGTGCCAGCAGCGAACACCGGGGGGCGGATGAGCAGTTCTTC. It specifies CASSEHRGADEQFF.